Listed here are 5 T cell receptor beta chains from one sample, sequenced in a study of identical twins. TCRdb passed the 5' RACE reads through MiXCR, listing each CDR3 protein once. Here the sample spans 350,000 or so distinct CDR3 sequences, about 10% being singletons. Sequencing used naive T cells sorted from blood. All receptors come from a woman between 45 and 60 years old in good health.

Only a few counts were recorded for this clonotype. The CDR3 sequence: CASSLEVLGDTQYF. The CDR3 nucleotides read TGTGCCAGCAGCTTGGAGGTCTTGGGAGATACGCAGTATTTT. V usage is TRBV7-9 and J usage is TRBJ2-3, with D maybe TRBD2 (5 bases). The CDR3 length is 14 residues. The germline V gene has CDR1 SEHNR and CDR2 FQNEAQ (reference sequence). Trimming pared 3 bases from V and 5 bases from J, leaving 12 bases between.

The CDR3 DNA sequence: TGTGCCTGGAGCCGATCGGCCACGGGCACCGGGGAGCTGTTTTTT. Its translation: CAWSRSATGTGELFF. The V and J genes are TRBV30 and TRBJ2-2; D gene unclear. Germline CDR1 GTSNPN, CDR2 SVGIG (reference sequence). The CDR3 is 15 amino acids. The ends were cut back, 3 bases at V and 4 bases at J, with 15 bases in the middle.

At least ten counts were recorded for this clonotype. The chain couples TRBV6-1 to TRBJ2-3; 7 bases align to TRBD2. Per the germline V gene, CDR1 is MNHNS and CDR2 is SASEGT. Unmatched junction bases numbered 6, after V lost 8 bases and J lost 1 base. The CDR3 is made up of 14 amino acids. DNA for the CDR3: TGTGCCAGCGTTTCGGGAGGCCGCACAGATACGCAGTATTTT. Translating gives CASVSGGRTDTQYF.

Only a few counts were recorded for this clonotype. The CDR3 here is CASSALAGANNEQFF. The DNA for the CDR3 is TGCGCCAGCAGCGCGCTAGCGGGAGCTAACAATGAGCAGTTCTTC. The V gene is TRBV5-1, the J gene TRBJ2-1; 10 nucleotides line up with TRBD2. Germline V CDR1 and CDR2: SGHRS, YFSETQ. CDR3 length: 15 residues. Trimming cost V 4 bases and J 5 bases; bases outside gene matches: 6.

The chain joins TRBV20-1 to TRBJ2-5, with TRBD2 matching 8 bases. CDR1 and CDR2 (germline): DFQATT, SNEGSKA (reference sequence). This CDR3 region has 14 residues. J lost 5 bases, V lost 0 bases, and 5 bases had no gene match. CDR3 DNA sequence: TGCAGTGCTAGAGAAGCGGGAGTAGGGGAGACCCAGTACTTC. Encoded protein: CSAREAGVGETQYF.